This TCR beta chain was sequenced for a study of cytotoxic CD8 clonotypes in ibrutinib-treated CLL (dated by TCRdb to about 2021). A note on the overall study: In this cohort, some 16 patients were treatment-naive and fewer than 13 were relapsed/refractory, while around 18 had unmutated IGHV. Cryopreserved peripheral blood mononuclear cells were collected at three points: before therapy, at response, and at either sustained remission or disease progression. An average of about 260,000 productive templates and tens of thousands of productive rearrangements was obtained per sample. Partial responses were observed in around 25 patients and complete responses in 2; after a median follow-up of around 68 months, remission was maintained in roughly 14 patients and progression was observed in roughly twelve. Patients were still on ibrutinib when every remission and progressive disease sample was collected. Response samples were taken after a median of approximately a year on treatment, ranging from roughly 6 to 36 months. Of the roughly 90 participants in the trial, 25 to 30 had longitudinal samples available. What the work shows at the level of the full study, not this receptor alone: Public clonotypes were rare and either contracted or stayed stable during treatment, and the rise in clonality at ibrutinib response reflected the expansion of private clonotypes. At ibrutinib response clonality went up, during sustained remission it held steady, and at progression it dropped back toward baseline. Baseline clonality exceeded that of age-matched healthy donors and correlated strongly with circulating CD8+ T-cell counts. Sustained-remission and progressing patients did not have matched sampling times, and lymph node repertoires were not examined.

According to the germline V gene (reference sequence), CDR1 reads MNHEY and CDR2 reads SMNVEV. The CDR3 goes from the cysteine to the phenylalanine over 18 residues. The DNA shown is the 54-base CDR3, in frame from base 1. Trimming takes 6 bases from V and 0 bases from J, and the germline ends sit 23 bases apart. Taken with the paper, the label for time point translates to: progressive disease on ibrutinib. Roughly 2 micrograms of genomic DNA were extracted from cryopreserved PBMCs for TCR beta library preparation. High-throughput TCR beta sequencing was performed on longitudinal blood samples from CLL patients receiving ibrutinib monotherapy. The patients took part in an open-label, single-center phase 2 trial of ibrutinib monotherapy. As to this clone: Its cognate antigen has yet to be identified. No quality values exist for individual bases; no much larger clone is one base distant.

A MiSeq instrument was used for deep resolution sequencing, which targeted depths ranging from 1 in 1 million up to 1 in 200,000 T cells, with coverage averaging 10x for each clonotype. TCR beta libraries were generated with the immunoSEQ hsTCRB Kit. Processing in the source paper ran as follows. The data were analyzed with ImmunoSEQ Analyzer and ImmunoSEQ Data Assistant, and V, D and J gene assignments followed IMGT definitions. Clonality, which ranges from 0 to 1, was calculated by subtracting the normalized Shannon entropy of productive rearrangement frequencies from one. Public clonotype analysis was restricted to overrepresented clonotypes comprising at least 0.05% of each patient's repertoire. More than ten repertoires from age-matched healthy donors, obtained from immuneACCESS, served as clonality controls. In TCRdb, the immuneACCESS table is reduced to in-frame sequences with V and J assigned. These tables do not hold every clone; where another copy was compared, an unresolved V gene accounts for under half, and the others remain unexplained. That table furnishes V, J and clone size, whereas the DNA furnished D and trimming. In this sample the table shows under 45,000 clones, roughly 65% of which occur a single time. The ten largest clones capture about 7% of the sample.

The sample was PBMCs, taken at disease progression, from a patient treated with ibrutinib. Recombination connected TRBV27 to TRBJ1-2; TRBD1 could be the D gene, as 5 bases match. The TCR comes from a human donor with chronic lymphocytic leukemia. The DNA reads as follows: TGTGCCAGCAGATCCGAAGGGGATTCCTCCCTTACTAACTATGGCTACACCTTC. This gives the protein CASRSEGDSSLTNYGYTF.